The next 2 T cell receptor beta chains were all read from a single sample in a study of cytomegalovirus exposure and HLA in healthy donors. The PCR ran on 60 Vbeta and 13 Jbeta primers. TCRdb keeps only in-frame clones here, not all; method: immunoSEQ multiplex PCR. The profile shows around 40,000 clones, approximately 86% of them singletons. Source material: PBMCs. The receptors derive from a woman in her thirties or forties in good health and CMV-seropositive.

The chain combines TRBV29-1 with TRBJ1-5; D remains unclear. Trimming stripped 6 bases from V and 1 base from J, with 10 bases between. Germline V gene lookup returns CDR1 SQVTM and CDR2 ANQGSEA. This CDR3 is 13 amino acids long. The CDR3 sequence is CSVAGASNQPQHF. CDR3 sequence (DNA): TGCAGCGTGGCGGGAGCCAGCAATCAGCCCCAGCATTTT.

The chain employs TRBV20-1 and TRBJ2-4; 7 bases are shared with TRBD2. The V segment lost 3 bases and the J segment 9 bases; nucleotides outside the gene matches: 2. Germline values: CDR1 DFQATT, CDR2 SNEGSKA (reference sequence). The CDR3 totals 11 residues. The chain's CDR3 is CSARGGGIQYF. The CDR3 nucleotides are TGCAGTGCTAGGGGCGGGGGCATTCAGTACTTC.